These 20 T cell receptor beta chains came from one sample sequenced in a study of T cell repertoires in cytomegalovirus infection. TCRdb independently ran MiXCR on the reads; one entry per CDR3 protein. The table includes about 740,000 distinct CDR3 sequences, 35% detected once. The sequenced sample was PBMCs. These receptor sequences come from a human donor in good health (CMV status not recorded). Some clones in this sample may be carry-over from other donors' samples.

In its sample, this clonotype was seen many times. This rearrangement joins TRBV7-9 to TRBJ1-2; 8 bases line up with TRBD1. With V trimmed by 4 bases and J by 9 bases, 13 bases remained unmatched. This CDR3 region has 15 residues. Per germline, CDR1 SEHNR and CDR2 FQNEAQ (reference sequence). CDR3 DNA sequence: TGTGCCAGCAGCTCCCAGGGTGGCACAGGGGGTAGCTACACCTTC. Its protein is CASSSQGGTGGSYTF.

V usage is TRBV7-6 and J usage is TRBJ2-5; 9 nucleotides agree with TRBD1. The CDR3 contains 14 residues. Germline values: CDR1 SGHVS, CDR2 FNYEAQ. DNA of the CDR3: TGTGCAACCAGCGAATCCACAGGGGGCGAGACCCAGTACTTC. Protein product: CATSESTGGETQYF.

The rearrangement joins TRBV15 to TRBJ2-1, with D hard to call. Per germline, CDR1 LNHNV and CDR2 YYDKDF (reference sequence). CDR3 length: 17 residues. Trimming removed 0 bases from V and 4 bases from J, with 16 bases in between. The CDR3, as DNA: TGTGCCACCAGCAGAGATCGCTTGGCGACCTTTTACAATGAGCAGTTCTTC. Translated: CATSRDRLATFYNEQFF.

This clonotype was observed a handful of times. This chain joins TRBV6-1 and TRBJ2-5; D may be TRBD1 (6 bases). The CDR3 runs to 14 residues. V lost 5 bases and J 3 bases, leaving 13 bases between the germline ends. From germline, CDR1 is MNHNS and CDR2 SASEGT. CDR3 DNA: TGTGCCAGCAGTTCTCAGGGGTTGAAAGAGACCCAGTACTTC. Protein product: CASSSQGLKETQYF.

This chain links TRBV28 with TRBJ2-7; no reliable D call. Trimming cost V 3 bases and J 3 bases, with 18 bases left between them. CDR3 size: 16 residues. The germline CDR1 and CDR2 sequences are MDHEN and SYDVKM. The CDR3 nucleotides are TGTGCCAGCAGTTTTCCCTCGGACCCCGCACGCTACGAGCAGTACTTC. Translated: CASSFPSDPARYEQYF.

The V and J genes are TRBV28 and TRBJ2-7; TRBD1 is a possible D gene (5 bases). The CDR3 contains 13 residues. Deletions cut 7 bases from V and 2 bases from J, with 12 bases between. The germline V gene has CDR1 MDHEN and CDR2 SYDVKM. The CDR3 region is CASINRIPYEQYF. The CDR3 nucleotides are TGTGCCAGCATCAACAGGATTCCCTACGAGCAGTACTTC.

This clonotype was detected a few times. The chain employs TRBV11-2 and TRBJ2-5; D remains unclear. Trimming took off 5 bases at V and 1 base at J, with 11 bases between the two ends. CDR3 length: 14 residues. Germline values: CDR1 SGHAT, CDR2 FQNNGV. The CDR3 is CASSLSHIQETQYF. CDR3 in DNA: TGTGCCAGCAGCCTTAGTCACATCCAAGAGACCCAGTACTTC.

In this sample, this clonotype turned up a few times. The chain links TRBV7-2 to TRBJ2-7, with a tentative D call TRBD1 (6 bases). Germline CDR1 SGHTA, CDR2 FQGNSA. The V end lost 5 bases, the J end lost 5 bases, and 16 bases lay between the germline ends. There are 14 residues in the CDR3. CDR3 region: CASSPRTVANEQYF. In DNA form, the CDR3 reads TGTGCCAGCAGCCCTCGGACAGTCGCGAACGAGCAGTACTTC.

The chain uses TRBV6-5 and TRBJ2-1; D might be TRBD2 (6 bases). Germline V CDR1 and CDR2: MNHEY, SVGAGI. This CDR3 comprises 18 residues. V gave up 2 bases and J gave up 3 bases, with 20 bases separating them. This chain's CDR3 is CASSYANSDGSHYNEQFF. As DNA, the CDR3 is TGTGCCAGCAGTTACGCGAATAGTGACGGGAGCCACTACAATGAGCAGTTCTTC.

This clonotype was seen a handful of times. V and J are TRBV27 and TRBJ1-3; 10 bases are a match to TRBD1. V trimming: 5 bases; J trimming: 7 bases; junction bases outside the gene matches: 5. In germline, CDR1 is MNHEY, CDR2 SMNVEV (reference sequence). The CDR3 runs 14 residues. The CDR3 loop is CASSPGQGWNTIYF. CDR3 DNA sequence: TGTGCCAGCAGTCCGGGACAGGGGTGGAACACCATATATTTT.

This chain links TRBV7-2 with TRBJ2-7; TRBD1 matches 7 bases. This CDR3 has 13 residues. Trimming cost V 6 bases and J 6 bases; bases outside gene matches: 8. In germline, CDR1 is SGHTA, CDR2 FQGNSA. The CDR3 sequence is CASRQQGTTEQYF. The CDR3 DNA is TGTGCCAGCAGACAACAGGGGACCACCGAGCAGTACTTC.

The chain couples TRBV19 to TRBJ2-7; D gene unclear. V gave up 3 bases and J gave up 6 bases, with 6 bases separating them. The CDR3 spans 11 residues. The germline V gene encodes CDR1 LNHDA and CDR2 SQIVND (reference sequence). Here the CDR3 DNA reads TGTGCCAGTAGTATTGGGATCGAGCAGTACTTC. It yields the protein CASSIGIEQYF.

In this sample, this clonotype turned up a few times. This chain uses TRBV5-1 with TRBJ2-7; maybe TRBD2 (7 bases). Germline V gives CDR1 SGHRS, CDR2 YFSETQ. V was pared by 0 bases and J by 4 bases, with 17 bases between. This CDR3 is 16 amino acids long. CDR3 nucleotides: TGCGCCAGCAGCTTGGTTGGGCAGGGGACTACTTACGAGCAGTACTTC. It translates to CASSLVGQGTTYEQYF.

V and J are TRBV10-2 and TRBJ2-7, with 7 bases identical to TRBD1. The CDR3 is 17 amino acids. The V gene's germline CDR1 is WSHSY and CDR2 SAAADI. Germline trimming cut 4 bases from V and 0 bases from J; bases unmatched to any gene: 12. The chain's CDR3 is CASSALDFDRASYEQYF. CDR3 DNA: TGCGCCAGCAGTGCCCTGGACTTTGACAGGGCCTCCTACGAGCAGTACTTC.

V and J are TRBV5-1 and TRBJ2-7, with a tentative D call TRBD1 (5 bases). This CDR3 is 16 amino acids long. CDR1 is SGHRS and CDR2 is YFSETQ in the germline V gene. V lost 2 bases and J lost 5, with 20 bases in between. CDR3 DNA: TGCGCCAGCAGCTTAGGTCAAAGGGGATTTCCGGACGAGCAGTACTTC. This sequence encodes CASSLGQRGFPDEQYF.

This sequence joins TRBV23-1 and TRBJ2-1; D unresolved. TRBV23-1 qualifies as an ORF whose function is uncertain. This CDR3 comprises 17 residues. V was clipped by 0 bases and J by 8 bases, with 20 bases between them. The CDR3 DNA reads TGCGCCAGCAGTCAATCGTTGCGGATCTCGCATTGTGATGAGCAGTTCTTC. Translated, it gives CASSQSLRISHCDEQFF.

The chain links TRBV28 to TRBJ2-1; 7 nucleotides agree with TRBD1. The V gene end was trimmed by 5 bases and the J gene end by 8 bases; junction bases not matched to a gene: 6. The CDR3 consists of 13 residues. Per germline, CDR1 MDHEN and CDR2 SYDVKM. The CDR3 coding sequence is TGTGCCAGCAGTCCGACAGGGTTCGATGAGCAGTTCTTC. Amino acid sequence: CASSPTGFDEQFF.

The chain recombines TRBV28 with TRBJ1-2, with no clear D. The CDR3 is 14 amino acids. V lost 5 bases and J 6 bases, leaving 16 bases between the germline ends. CDR1 is MDHEN and CDR2 is SYDVKM in the germline V gene. The CDR3 loop is CASSHSSRRNGYTF. CDR3 in DNA: TGTGCCAGCAGTCATTCGTCACGAAGGAATGGCTACACCTTC.

This clonotype was seen a few times. The V gene is TRBV6-6, the J gene TRBJ2-3; weak D call: TRBD1 (6 bases). The germline gives CDR1 MNHNY, CDR2 SVGAGI (reference sequence). V lost 7 bases, J lost 1 base, and 12 bases lay in between. The CDR3 runs to 14 residues. The DNA for the CDR3 is TGTGCCAGCATTGCAGGGGATCGCACAGATACGCAGTATTTT. It is translated as CASIAGDRTDTQYF.

This chain connects TRBV10-3 to TRBJ2-5; 11 nucleotides agree with TRBD2. With 4 bases clipped from V and 6 bases from J, the junction kept 7 bases outside the gene matches. The CDR3 has 15 residues. Germline V gene lookup returns CDR1 ENHRY and CDR2 SYGVKD. CDR3 in amino acids: CAISVTSGSIKTQYF. The CDR3 DNA is TGTGCCATCAGTGTCACTAGCGGGAGCATCAAGACCCAGTACTTC.